This T cell receptor beta chain comes out of a study of T cell responses to AZD1222 COVID-19 vaccine. V was pared by 2 bases and J by 3 bases, with 10 bases between. The CDR3 length is 13 residues. Germline loops: CDR1 SQVTM, CDR2 ANQGSEA. Profiled with immunoSEQ multiplex PCR; TCRdb holds only in-frame clones, not every one. The repertoire holds some 110,000 clones, with around 89% as singletons. The clonotype comes from an adult who received the AZD1222 COVID-19 vaccine. The V call is TRBV29-1, the J call TRBJ2-5; no definite D call. The material sequenced was peripheral blood, taken 28 days after the second AZD1222 dose. The CDR3 bases are TGCAGCGTTGAAATGGCCGGAGAAGAGACCCAGTACTTC. It translates to CSVEMAGEETQYF. The whole variable domain, remainder taken from reference TRBV29-1 and TRBJ2-5, is SAVISQKPSRDICQRGTSLTIQCQVDSQVTMMFWYRQQPGQSLTLIATANQGSEATYESGFVIDKFPISRPNLTFSTLTVSNMSPEDSSIYLCSVEMAGEETQYFGPGTRLLVL.